A single sample gave rise to the 10 T cell receptor beta chains below, sequenced in a study of immune evolution from preneoplasia to lung adenocarcinoma. Generated by immunoSEQ multiplex PCR, the TCRdb table keeps only in-frame clones and is missing some. The table includes 4,000 to 5,000 clones, about 86% detected once. Sequenced input: FFPE minimally invasive lung adenocarcinoma tissue. Source of these receptors: a person aged 65-85 years with lung adenocarcinoma.

CDR3 sequence reads: CASSRGGGKNYEQYF. CDR3 bases: TGTGCCAGCAGCCGTGGAGGGGGGAAGAACTACGAGCAGTACTTC. The V call is TRBV7-9, the J call TRBJ2-7; D is possibly TRBD1 or TRBD2 (6 bases each). This CDR3 is built from 15 residues. V was shortened by 5 bases and J by 3 bases, with 17 bases between the two germline ends. Germline CDR1 reads SEHNR; CDR2 reads FQNEAQ (reference sequence).

As to this clone: One end of the junction fails to match germline, which may point to a read error. At the DNA level, this CDR3 is encoded by other sequences in the same sample as well. CDR3 in amino acids: CASSDRETDTQYF. The CDR3 DNA sequence: TGTGCCAGTAGTGACAGGGAAACAGATACGCAGTATTTT. The chain joins TRBV6-4 to TRBJ2-3; TRBD1 matches 7 bases. Germline V gene data show CDR1 as MRHNA and CDR2 as SNTAGT. The CDR3 contains 13 residues.

The V gene is TRBV5-1, the J gene TRBJ2-4, with 11 bases that match TRBD2. The CDR3 has 17 residues. V shed 2 bases and J 3 bases; nucleotides not matched to a gene: 7. CDR1 and CDR2 from the germline V gene are SGHRS and YFSETQ. CDR3 amino acids: CASSFEGTSGSKNIQYF. In DNA form, the CDR3 reads TGCGCCAGCAGCTTTGAGGGGACTAGCGGAAGCAAAAACATTCAGTACTTC.

The chain couples TRBV6-6 to TRBJ1-5, with TRBD1 as a possible D gene (5 bases). V lost 2 bases and J 4 bases, leaving 15 bases between the germline ends. Looked up from germline, CDR1 is MNHNY and CDR2 is SVGAGI (reference sequence). The CDR3 runs 16 residues. The CDR3: CASSYGGTDENQPQHF. The CDR3 DNA sequence: TGTGCCAGCAGTTACGGCGGGACGGACGAAAATCAGCCCCAGCATTTT.

The chain joins TRBV4-1 to TRBJ2-5; TRBD1 aligns across 11 bases. Germline lookup yields CDR1 MGHRA and CDR2 YSYEKL. CDR3 size: 16 residues. V dropped 4 bases and J dropped 5; count of bases not matched to a gene: 9. As DNA, the CDR3 is TGCGCCAGCAGCCGGAGTGGACAGGGGGCCCGGGAGACCCAGTACTTC. Its protein is CASSRSGQGARETQYF.

The CDR3 is CASSDSGGTDTQYF. In DNA form, the CDR3 reads TGTGCCAGCAGCGATAGCGGGGGAACAGATACGCAGTATTTT. The chain carries TRBV2 and TRBJ2-3, with 9 bases fitting TRBD2. The CDR3 extends over 14 amino acids. CDR1 and CDR2 (germline): SNHLY, FYNNEI. V shed 6 bases and J 3 bases; nucleotides not matched to a gene: 4.

The CDR3 here is CSVKLAYEQFF. CDR3 in DNA: TGCAGCGTTAAACTAGCTTATGAGCAGTTCTTC. This chain connects TRBV29-1 to TRBJ2-1; a weak D match, TRBD2 (6 bases). Between the trimmed V and J ends, which lost 5 bases and 8 bases, there was a span of 10 bases. Per germline, CDR1 SQVTM and CDR2 ANQGSEA. This CDR3 contains 11 residues.

The chain has TRBV6-1 and TRBJ2-5; 7 bases fit TRBD2. After removal of 8 bases from V and 0 bases from J, the junction contained 6 bases not matched to a gene. CDR1 is MNHNS, CDR2 SASEGT, per germline. The CDR3 sequence is 14 residues long. The CDR3 nucleotides read TGTGCCAGCTCGAACGGGAGGTACCAAGAGACCCAGTACTTC. Translating gives CASSNGRYQETQYF.

This sequence joins TRBV6-4 and TRBJ2-2, with D hard to call. CDR1 and CDR2 (germline): MRHNA, SNTAGT. V was trimmed by 1 base and J by 2 bases, leaving 5 bases between them. The CDR3 extends over 14 amino acids. The CDR3 loop reads CASSDLTNTGELFF. For the CDR3, the DNA is TGTGCCAGCAGTGACTTGACAAACACCGGGGAGCTGTTTTTT.

The chain joins TRBV10-3 to TRBJ1-6; TRBD1 matches at 8 bases. The CDR3 covers 15 residues. The germline CDR1 and CDR2 sequences are ENHRY and SYGVKD. V was clipped by 5 bases and J by 7 bases; unmatched bases: 7. CDR3: CAISREQGANSPLHF. CDR3 DNA: TGTGCCATCAGTCGAGAGCAGGGGGCGAATTCACCCCTCCACTTT.